This paragraph covers one TCR beta chain sequence. Its antigen remains unidentified. No base quality information exists; no much larger clone differs at one position. The library came from the immunoSEQ multiplex PCR assay. For the multiplex PCR, a mixture combining 60 forward primers for TCR Vbeta segments and 13 reverse primers for TCR Jbeta segments was used. Amplification of the CDR3 region of rearranged TCR beta genes was performed with a multiplex PCR assay on genomic DNA. On the Illumina HiSeq System, the amplified TCR beta libraries were sequenced as 87-base-pair reads. Concerning the study's data processing: Across the 600 to 700 repertoires, a later analysis counted tens of millions of unique TCR beta chains, 8.5 million to 12 million of which were shared by at least two donors. Raw reads were error-corrected and collapsed into unique sequences by a nearest-neighbor algorithm in which closely related sequences were merged to remove PCR and sequencing errors. CDR3 sequences were aligned to IMGT reference sequences to assign V, D and J gene segments. Each retained sequence needed at least a six-nucleotide match to both a V gene segment and a J gene segment. Rearrangements were classified as productive when the CDR3 lacked stop codons and remained in frame with V and J, and all other rearrangements were classified as non-productive. Following IMGT convention, CDR3 was defined as the stretch from the second conserved V-encoded cysteine up to the conserved J-encoded phenylalanine. In an earlier analysis of more than 550 of the donors, sequences lacking an unambiguous match to a single V gene segment were excluded. An earlier analysis of several hundred of the donors classified V segments as functional when productive rearrangements were above 56.7% and as segregating when the standard deviation between donors was above 5%. A statistical classification framework was built to diagnose cytomegalovirus status from the catalog of TCR beta chain sequences. In a later analysis, TCR nucleotide sequences were compared against IMGT/GENE-DB human TR gene sequences so that V and J genes could be assigned. In a later analysis, CDR3 sequences and most-parsimonious VDJ recombination scenarios were assigned using the TCRdist pipeline. In a later analysis, each TCR beta chain was defined by its CDR3 amino acid sequence together with its V-gene family, and reads lacking a unique V-gene family were excluded. As a way to deal with suspected cross-contamination and a sequencing artifact, a later analysis dropped approximately 590 nucleotide sequences that were highly shared and had low generation probability. In a later analysis, a clonal expansion index for each public chain was calculated from normalized within-repertoire ranks of inferred template counts. In a later analysis, generation probabilities were computed with a VDJ recombination model fitted to out-of-frame rearrangements, and the resulting probabilities were checked against IGoR. In a later analysis, TCR-TCR, TCR-HLA and TCR-CMV co-occurrence was scored with hypergeometric tests, and a repertoire-size bias correction was applied to TCR pairs. A later analysis estimated false discovery rates by permuting HLA or CMV assignments 20 times. A later analysis grouped co-occurring TCRs with DBSCAN, adding TCRdist sequence similarity when clustering within HLA-allele-positive subsets. For co-occurrence clustering, repertoires with fewer than 30,000 or more than 120,000 public chains were excluded, along with 5 or 6 repertoires with anomalous nucleotide sharing. TCRdb retrieved this table from immuneACCESS and kept in-frame rearrangements only. Not all clones are present; in checked studies, unresolved V genes account for under half, and no reason is known for the remainder. V, J and clone size are those of that table, while D and trimming were read from the DNA. The sample records 200,000 to 300,000 clones, 70% to 90% of which are singletons. Jointly, the top ten make up roughly 2% of the sample.

This sample is part of a study of cytomegalovirus exposure and HLA in healthy donors (dated 2017 in TCRdb). Concerning the study at large: An earlier analysis of some 600 of the donors reported roughly 300 Gb of sequence data and around 120 million unique TCR beta sequences obtained from some 170 million T cells. An early release that covered about 600 HLA-typed donors contained approximately 300 gigabases of sequencing data and around 80 million unique TCR sequences. Among the roughly 400 genotyped donors, around 81% belonged to the genetic ancestry cluster associated with self-reported Caucasian donors. The study was designed to test whether signatures of past pathogen exposure could be identified by cataloging public T cell receptors. The study profiled the T cell repertoires of hundreds of subjects by immunosequencing and related them to cytomegalovirus serostatus. Besides the first cohort of about 730 subjects, a separate validation cohort made up of 120 different subjects was used. High-throughput TCR immunosequencing, statistical association of individual TCRs with disease status, and machine learning were combined to predict cytomegalovirus infection status. In a later analysis, previously published TCR beta repertoires from hundreds of donors were re-analyzed and high-resolution HLA genotyping was added so that TCR occurrence patterns could be studied. Rather than using new phenotypic data, the later analysis identified candidate immune exposures from TCR beta sequences and from how often those sequences occurred across donors. In an earlier analysis of about 590 of the donors, high-throughput TCR beta sequencing was used to judge whether each TCR beta V gene segment behaved as functional or pseudogenic. Alongside the repertoire data, information on donor age, sex, ethnicity and CMV serostatus was compiled. Genome-wide SNP genotypes for about 55% of the 666 donors were used in a later genetic analysis, which treated that subset as a discovery cohort. Every discovery cohort repertoire had been produced on one sequencing platform. Class I and class II HLA loci were covered by the typing at four-digit resolution. The number of donors typed differed by locus, with about 620-630 for A, B, C, DRB1 and DQB1, roughly 520 for DQA1, 600 to 610 for DPA1, and under 490 for DPB1. Because of strong linkage in the cohort, a few DR-DQ haplotypes were treated as single units for association and clustering. Among a few hundred genotyped donors of the cohort, an average of roughly 240,000 unique TCR beta nucleotide sequences were sequenced per donor, about a sixth of them non-productive.

The cohort consisted of hundreds of healthy bone marrow donors. Cohort members were all nominally healthy when sampled, although unrecorded immune exposures were likely present. The donor was CMV seropositive and was included in the group of 250 to 350 seropositive cohort members. Every donor gave a peripheral blood sample, and the peripheral blood mononuclear cells from that sample were used for TCR beta sequencing. The Qiagen DNeasy Blood Extraction Kit was used to extract genomic DNA from the blood cell samples. Study-level results and caveats: The authors suggested that the approach could potentially be generalized to other disease states and immunological phenotypes. In vitro tests confirmed that a few of the cytomegalovirus-associated TCR beta chains recognize cytomegalovirus antigens. Because HLA typing was missing for some donors at each locus, association tests included only the typed subset. For the cohort, immune exposure information was limited to CMV serostatus. In the study, around 150 TCR beta chains were listed as associated with cytomegalovirus. At a false discovery rate of 0.05, a later analysis linked 15,000 to 20,000 TCR beta sequences to specific HLA alleles. In a later genetic analysis, fewer N-insertions in productive TCRs were reported among donors in an Asian-associated ancestry cluster than the approximately 670-donor mean. When HLA alleles, especially DR and DQ, strongly co-occurred, attributing TCR associations to individual alleles was difficult. In a later analysis, several top co-occurrence clusters were reported to appear linked to parvovirus B19, influenza, CMV and Epstein-Barr virus. A later analysis found that HLA-associated TCR beta chains were more clonally expanded and had lower generation probabilities than equally common non-associated chains. In a later genetic analysis, a missense DCLRE1C variant was associated with V-gene and J-gene trimming of TCR beta chains, and the association was replicated in an independent cohort. According to a later analysis, TCR association rates differed among HLA loci, with DRB1 alleles showing the most associated TCRs and HLA-C alleles showing the fewest. Most TCR sequences were seen in very few donors, while some public TCRs were found in many individuals. A group of highly shared sequence variants was considered likely to be a technical artifact of the sequencing pipeline. Roughly uniform sequencing depth across donors was assumed in presence/absence analyses, although this assumption may not hold. Some IMGT-functional V segments, including TRBV6-2 and TRBV6-3, could not be distinguished by the 87-base-pair reads and were therefore excluded. This cohort had only TCR beta chains sequenced, and the lack of alpha or paired-chain data limited which features could be detected. A further reported finding was that TCR beta sequences accurately predicted the HLA-A and HLA-B alleles for most subjects in the first cohort. About 17 rarely observed V segments, including chromosome 9 orphons, were excluded from the earlier analysis of 550 to 700 of the donors because counts were too low. According to a later analysis, most CMV-associated TCR beta chains appeared to be HLA-restricted, and the HLA associations seemed to be driven largely by CMV exposure. Broadly in line with IMGT annotations, most TCR beta V segments showed up in productive rearrangements about 87% or about 30% of the time in an earlier analysis of around 550 of the donors. In both the original and validation cohorts, the classifier was reported to diagnose cytomegalovirus status with high specificity and sensitivity. Correlated functional status among segregating V segments might be attributable to linkage disequilibrium, but an unknown experimental factor could not be ruled out.

V gives up 2 bases and J gives up 2 bases, and the segment between their germline ends measures 10 bases. The CDR3 has 14 amino acids, counting the end cysteine and phenylalanine. The retained sequence is limited to the CDR3, 42 bases, with the frame set at the first base. CDR1 and CDR2, per the germline V gene, are SGHRS and YFSETQ. Here the chain combines TRBV5-1 and TRBJ1-2; a tentative D match to TRBD1 spans 5 bases. Input material: PBMCs. This TCR was sampled from a woman aged 40 to 49 in good health and CMV-seropositive. The DNA sequence is TGCGCCAGCAGCTTCGACAGTGAGAACTATGGCTACACCTTC. This gives the protein CASSFDSENYGYTF.